The following is a T cell receptor beta chain sequence with its context. The target of this receptor is not known. No clone much larger than this one lies a single base away; base qualities are absent. The sample originates from a study of blood T cell repertoires in COVID-19 (dated by TCRdb to 2018 to 2020). Background on the whole study: The collaborator samples originated in the United States, Italy and Spain and spanned the acute and convalescent phases of COVID-19. The dataset comprised deeply sampled blood TCRbeta repertoires from subjects exposed to, actively infected with, or recovered from COVID-19. The sample metadata nearly always contained a de-identified subject ID, COVID-19 status, age in years and sex. The material from the prospective study consisted of cDNA or gDNA derived from T cells, B-cell-depleted T cells, or PBMCs. Where available, HLA class I and class II types were taken from metadata supplied by the sample provider and were not determined by assay-based typing. A freely available public database, intended as a resource for researchers studying the immune response to SARS-CoV-2, is where the repertoires were released. Samples were obtained from the ongoing ImmuneRACE study (first 160 participants) and from about 1,300 subjects provided by 6 global collaborators.

Participants in the prospective study were enrolled through a virtual design, were aged about 18 to 100 years, and lived in some 24 United States geographic areas. In the prospective study, participants were assigned to cohorts based on the clinical history participants reported in a screening survey and a study questionnaire. Recovered participants in ImmuneRACE Cohort 3 were defined by two consecutive negative NP/OP PCR tests, clearance by a healthcare professional, or resolution of symptoms. In the prospective study, mobile phlebotomists collected whole blood, serum and a nasopharyngeal or oropharyngeal swab from each participant. Additional blood draws and questionnaires over an approximately two-month period could optionally be provided by prospective study participants. Before DNA extraction, blood samples from the prospective study were shipped at room temperature or frozen. TCRbeta CDR3 regions were amplified from genomic DNA using the immunoSEQ Assay, a bias-controlled multiplex PCR. The published analysis was carried out like this. Nucleated cell counts per sample were estimated from amplification of reference gene primers within the assay. Sequence reads were collapsed and filtered to measure the absolute abundance of every unique TCRbeta CDR3 rearrangement. For each sample, productive Simpson clonality was calculated as the square root of Simpson's diversity index across productive rearrangements. The table was pulled from immuneACCESS by TCRdb, which kept in-frame rearrangements only. Such tables lose some clones; where checked, under half of the loss comes from unresolved V genes, and the rest has no known cause. Clone size and V and J calls were adopted from that table, with D and trimming inferred from the DNA. The sample table holds some 170,000 clones, of which 80% to 90% were seen once. The ten top clones hold 13% to 15% of the sample.

The CDR3 spans 13 residues, from the cysteine through the phenylalanine. Only the CDR3 region is kept as DNA, spanning 39 bases read in frame from base 1. Deletion took 6 bases off V and 1 base off J, with a span of 9 bases between the germline ends. The germline V gene yields WSHSY for CDR1 and SAAADI for CDR2. Beyond this particular receptor, the publication reports: Clinical and demographic metadata were provided uncurated, with the amount varying by source and participant.

Material for sequencing was PBMCs or T cells enriched from blood (not recorded which). The chain couples TRBV10-2 to TRBJ1-1; TRBD1 is perhaps the D gene, given 5 matching bases. The sequence came from a man aged 50-59 years who had recovered from COVID-19. The CDR3 reads CASRVTENTEAFF. The base sequence is TGCGCCAGCAGGGTGACAGAGAACACTGAAGCTTTCTTT.